This TCR beta chain comes out of a study of T cell responses to AZD1222 COVID-19 vaccine. Study observations and caveats: After the peak T cell response, and only then, were repertoires sampled. Vaccination with two AZD1222 doses was followed by a rise in Spike-specific TCR breadth and depth. Targeting of unmutated variant regions was reportedly seen in nearly half of spike-specific TCRs.

Germline CDR1 is SGHRS and CDR2 is YFSETQ. The V end was cut by 4 bases, the J end by 7 bases, with 20 bases between. The CDR3 is 16 residues long. Comments on this clone: Its antigen is still unknown.

Libraries were prepared by immunoSEQ multiplex PCR; TCRdb keeps only in-frame clonotypes and omits some of them. Of roughly 97,000 clones detected, roughly 86% appear once; the ten largest clones hold more than 2.5%. The chain is built from TRBV5-1 and TRBJ1-4; D may be TRBD1 (5 bases). The TCR was taken from an adult who received the MenACWY meningococcal vaccine as a control. Sample: peripheral blood, taken 28 days after the second dose of the MenACWY control vaccine. CDR3 loop: CASSAGTQVLGEKLFF. CDR3 sequence (DNA): TGCGCCAGCAGCGCGGGTACACAGGTTCTTGGTGAAAAACTGTTTTTT.